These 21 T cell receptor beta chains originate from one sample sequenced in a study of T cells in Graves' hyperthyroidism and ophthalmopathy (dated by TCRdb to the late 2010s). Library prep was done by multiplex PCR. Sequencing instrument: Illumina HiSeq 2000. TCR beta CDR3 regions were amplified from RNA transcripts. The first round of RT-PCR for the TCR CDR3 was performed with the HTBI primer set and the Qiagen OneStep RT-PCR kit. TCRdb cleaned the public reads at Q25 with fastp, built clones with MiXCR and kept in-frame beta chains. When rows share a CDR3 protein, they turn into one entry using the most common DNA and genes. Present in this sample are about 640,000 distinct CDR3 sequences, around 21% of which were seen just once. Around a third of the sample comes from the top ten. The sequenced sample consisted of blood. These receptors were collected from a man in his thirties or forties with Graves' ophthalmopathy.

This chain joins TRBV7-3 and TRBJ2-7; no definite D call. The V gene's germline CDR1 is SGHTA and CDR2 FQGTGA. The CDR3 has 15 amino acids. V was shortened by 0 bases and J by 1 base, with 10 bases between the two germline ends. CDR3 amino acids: CASSLTYGGSYEQYF. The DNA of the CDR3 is TGTGCCAGCAGCTTAACGTATGGCGGTTCCTACGAGCAGTACTTC.

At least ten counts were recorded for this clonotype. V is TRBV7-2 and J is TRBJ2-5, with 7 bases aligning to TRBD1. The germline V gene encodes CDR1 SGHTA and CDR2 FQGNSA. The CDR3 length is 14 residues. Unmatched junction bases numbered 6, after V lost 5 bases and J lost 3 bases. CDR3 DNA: TGTGCCAGCAGCCTCGGGACAGCTAAAGAGACCCAGTACTTC. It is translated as CASSLGTAKETQYF.

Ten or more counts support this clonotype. CDR3 nucleotide sequence: TGTGCCAGCAGGGCCCGAGAAGGGGGGTTTCCTCAGCCCCAGCATTTT. Residues: CASRAREGGFPQPQHF. The V gene is TRBV6-1, the J gene TRBJ1-5, with a tentative D call TRBD1 (6 bases). This CDR3 has 16 amino acids. V lost 6 bases and J 6 bases, leaving 21 bases between the germline ends. Germline loops: CDR1 MNHNS, CDR2 SASEGT.

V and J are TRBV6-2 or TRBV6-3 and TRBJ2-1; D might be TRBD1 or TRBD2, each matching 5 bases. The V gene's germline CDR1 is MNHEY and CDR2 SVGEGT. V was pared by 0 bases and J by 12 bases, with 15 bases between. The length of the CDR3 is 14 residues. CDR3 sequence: CASSYSGRKSSQFF. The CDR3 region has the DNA TGTGCCAGCAGTTACTCGGGACGCAAGTCCTCGCAGTTCTTC.

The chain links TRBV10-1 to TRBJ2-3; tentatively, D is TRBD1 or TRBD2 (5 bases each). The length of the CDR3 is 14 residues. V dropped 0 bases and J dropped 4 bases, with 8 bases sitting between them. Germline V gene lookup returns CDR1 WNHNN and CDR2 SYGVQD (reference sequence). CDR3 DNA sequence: TGCGCCAGCAGTGAGTCGAGGGGCGCAGATACGCAGTATTTT. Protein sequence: CASSESRGADTQYF.

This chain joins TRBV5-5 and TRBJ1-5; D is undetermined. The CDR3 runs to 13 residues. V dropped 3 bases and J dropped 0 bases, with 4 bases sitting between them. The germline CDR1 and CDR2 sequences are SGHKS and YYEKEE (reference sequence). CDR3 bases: TGTGCCAGCAGCTCTCATAGCAATCAGCCCCAGCATTTT. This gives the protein CASSSHSNQPQHF.

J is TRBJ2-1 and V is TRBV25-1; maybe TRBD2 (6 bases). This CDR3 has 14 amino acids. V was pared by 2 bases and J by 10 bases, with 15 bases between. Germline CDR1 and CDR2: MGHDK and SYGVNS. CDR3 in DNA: TGTGCCAGCAGTGAACCTGGAGGGAGTTACGAGCAGTTCTTC. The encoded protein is CASSEPGGSYEQFF.

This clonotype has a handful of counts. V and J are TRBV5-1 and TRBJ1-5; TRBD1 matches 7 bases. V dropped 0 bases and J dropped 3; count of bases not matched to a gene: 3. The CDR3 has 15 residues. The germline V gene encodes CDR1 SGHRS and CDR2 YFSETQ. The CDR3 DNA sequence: TGCGCCAGCAGCTTGGAGGGACAGACCAATCAGCCCCAGCATTTT. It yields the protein CASSLEGQTNQPQHF.

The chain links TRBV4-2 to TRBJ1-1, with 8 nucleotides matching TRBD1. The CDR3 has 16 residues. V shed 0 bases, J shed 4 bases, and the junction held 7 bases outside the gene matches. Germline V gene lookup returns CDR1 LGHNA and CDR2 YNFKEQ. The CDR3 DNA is TGTGCCAGCAGCCAAGACGCACAGGGGGTGGCCACTGAAGCTTTCTTT. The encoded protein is CASSQDAQGVATEAFF.

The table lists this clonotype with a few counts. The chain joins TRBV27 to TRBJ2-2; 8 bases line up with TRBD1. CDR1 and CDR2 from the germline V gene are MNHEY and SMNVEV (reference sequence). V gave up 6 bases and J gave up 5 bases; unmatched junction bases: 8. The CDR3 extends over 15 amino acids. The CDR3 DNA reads TGTGCCAGCAGACGGACAGGGTTCTTAACCGGGGAGCTGTTTTTT. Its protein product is CASRRTGFLTGELFF.

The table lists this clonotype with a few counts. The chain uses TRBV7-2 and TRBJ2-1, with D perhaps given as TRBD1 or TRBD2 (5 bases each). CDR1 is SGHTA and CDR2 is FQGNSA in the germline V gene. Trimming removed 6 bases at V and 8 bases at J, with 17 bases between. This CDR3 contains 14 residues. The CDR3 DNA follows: TGTGCCAGCAGTTACCCGGGACGGTATGATGAGCAGTTCTTC. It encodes CASSYPGRYDEQFF.

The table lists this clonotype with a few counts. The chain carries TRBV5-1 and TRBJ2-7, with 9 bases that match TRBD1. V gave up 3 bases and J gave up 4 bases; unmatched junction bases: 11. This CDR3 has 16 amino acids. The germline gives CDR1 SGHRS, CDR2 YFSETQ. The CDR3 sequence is CASSSGDRVQGYEQYF. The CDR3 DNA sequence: TGCGCCAGCAGCTCCGGGGACAGGGTTCAGGGGTACGAGCAGTACTTC.

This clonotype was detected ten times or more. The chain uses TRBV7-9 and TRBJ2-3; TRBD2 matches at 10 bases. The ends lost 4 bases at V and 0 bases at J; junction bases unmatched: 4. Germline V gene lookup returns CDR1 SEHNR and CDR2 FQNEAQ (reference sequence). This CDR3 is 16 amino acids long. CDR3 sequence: CASSSTTSGSTDTQYF. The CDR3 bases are TGTGCCAGCAGCTCAACGACTAGCGGGAGCACAGATACGCAGTATTTT.

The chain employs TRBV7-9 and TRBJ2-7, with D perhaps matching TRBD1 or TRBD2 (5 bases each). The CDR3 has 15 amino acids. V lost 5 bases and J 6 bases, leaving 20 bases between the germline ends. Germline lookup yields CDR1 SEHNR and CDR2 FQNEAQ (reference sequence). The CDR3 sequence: CASSPREWYGTEQYF. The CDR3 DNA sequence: TGTGCCAGCAGCCCCCGGGAATGGTACGGGACCGAGCAGTACTTC.

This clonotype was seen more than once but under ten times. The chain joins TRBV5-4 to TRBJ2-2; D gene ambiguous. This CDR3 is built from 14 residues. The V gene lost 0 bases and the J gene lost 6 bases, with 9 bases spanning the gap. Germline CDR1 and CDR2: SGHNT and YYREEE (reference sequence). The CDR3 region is CASSLDRFPGELFF. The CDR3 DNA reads TGTGCCAGCAGCTTGGACAGATTCCCCGGGGAGCTGTTTTTT.

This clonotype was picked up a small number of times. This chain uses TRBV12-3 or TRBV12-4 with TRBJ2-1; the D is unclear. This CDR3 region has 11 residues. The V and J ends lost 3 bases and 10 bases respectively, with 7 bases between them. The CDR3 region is CASSFSKEQFF. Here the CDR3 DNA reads TGTGCCAGCAGTTTTTCGAAGGAGCAGTTCTTC.

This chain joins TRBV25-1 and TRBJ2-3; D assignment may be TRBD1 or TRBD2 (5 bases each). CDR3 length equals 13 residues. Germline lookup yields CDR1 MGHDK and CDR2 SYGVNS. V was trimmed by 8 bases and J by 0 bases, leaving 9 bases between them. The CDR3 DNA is TGTGCCAGCGGGGGTTGGAGCACAGATACGCAGTATTTT. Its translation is CASGGWSTDTQYF.

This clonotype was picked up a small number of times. CDR3 region: CASSALDSKNQPQHF. CDR3 nucleotides: TGTGCCAGTAGCGCCCTGGACTCCAAAAATCAGCCCCAGCATTTT. The chain links TRBV19 to TRBJ1-5; D gene unclear. CDR3 length: 15 amino acids. Germline-derived CDR1 and CDR2 are LNHDA and SQIVND (reference sequence). V was shortened by 6 bases and J by 4 bases, with 16 bases between the two germline ends.

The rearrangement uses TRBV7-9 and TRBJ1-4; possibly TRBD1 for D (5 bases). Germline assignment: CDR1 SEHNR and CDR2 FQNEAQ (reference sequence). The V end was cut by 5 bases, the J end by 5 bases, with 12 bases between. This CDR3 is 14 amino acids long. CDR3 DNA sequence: TGTGCCAGCAGCACAACGGGACTCAATGAAAAACTGTTTTTT. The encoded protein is CASSTTGLNEKLFF.

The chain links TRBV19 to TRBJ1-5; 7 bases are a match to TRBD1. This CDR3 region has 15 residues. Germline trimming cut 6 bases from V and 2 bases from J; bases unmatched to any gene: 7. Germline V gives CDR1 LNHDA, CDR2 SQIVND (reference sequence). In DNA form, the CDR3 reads TGTGCCAGTAGGACAAAAGGACAGGGCAATCAGCCCCAGCATTTT. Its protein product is CASRTKGQGNQPQHF.

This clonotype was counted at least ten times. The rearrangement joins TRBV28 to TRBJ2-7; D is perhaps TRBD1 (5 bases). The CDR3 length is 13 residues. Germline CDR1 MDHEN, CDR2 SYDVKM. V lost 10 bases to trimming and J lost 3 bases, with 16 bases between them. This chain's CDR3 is CATSRQPFYEQYF. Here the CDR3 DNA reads TGTGCCACTTCAAGACAGCCGTTCTACGAGCAGTACTTC.